Listed below are T cell receptor beta chains from one sample, sequenced in a study of T cell responses to AZD1222 COVID-19 vaccine. Using immunoSEQ multiplex PCR, the repertoire was profiled, and TCRdb retains in-frame clones only, with some absent. The sample has roughly 42,000 clones; around three quarters are singletons. The sequenced sample was peripheral blood, obtained on day 0 of AZD1222 vaccination. The receptors derive from an adult in good health. The CDR3 runs from the conserved cysteine through the conserved F or W. A D gene is named only where the DNA matches it firmly. Some rows have no size entry. The others give once, few or many, or a class for an expanded clone.

j_gene,v_gene,d_gene,abundance,CDR3nt,CDR3aa
TRBJ1-5,TRBV7-2,-,-,TGTGCCAGCAGCTTGAATGGCCTTTATAGCAATCAGCCCCAGCATTTT,CASSLNGLYSNQPQHF
TRBJ2-5,TRBV5-1,TRBD2,-,TGCGCCAGCAGCTCGGTAGCGGGGGGCTCAGAGACCCAGTACTTC,CASSSVAGGSETQYF
TRBJ2-2,TRBV2,-,-,TGTGCCAGCAGGGGGACGGAATTAATGGGGAAGCTGTTTTTT,CASRGTELMGKLFF
TRBJ2-5,TRBV28,TRBD1,-,TGTGCCAGCGGGAGGACAGGGATCGTCGAAGGAGAGACCCAGTACTTC,CASGRTGIVEGETQYF
TRBJ2-5,TRBV5-8,-,-,TGTGCCAGCAGCTTGTTGCTAGGGGCGGACTACGAGACCCAGTACTTC,CASSLLLGADYETQYF
TRBJ1-1,TRBV25-1,-,-,TGTGCCAGCAGCCCCTCGGGGCCTAACACTGAAGCTTTCTTT,CASSPSGPNTEAFF
TRBJ1-1,TRBV28,-,-,TGTGCCAGCAAAGCAGCGTTGAACACTGAAGCTTTCTTT,CASKAALNTEAFF
TRBJ2-2,TRBV19,-,-,TGTGCCAGTAGGGGACCTAACCGGGGGACCGGGGAGCTGTTTTTT,CASRGPNRGTGELFF
TRBJ2-5,TRBV7-7,-,-,TGTGCTAGCAGCTTAGGCACAGGGATACAAGAGACCCAGTACTTC,CASSLGTGIQETQYF
TRBJ1-3,TRBV19,-,-,TGTGCCAGTAGTATCCCTCATACGGGAAACAGGGGAAACACCATATATTTT,CASSIPHTGNRGNTIYF
TRBJ2-2,TRBV6-5,TRBD1,few,TGTGCCACCGAAGGAGACAGGGTCGGGTCCGGGGAGCTGTTTTTT,CATEGDRVGSGELFF
TRBJ2-1,TRBV2,-,few,TGTGCCAGCAGTGAGCAGGCTGGAGCTTCCGAGCAGTTCTTC,CASSEQAGASEQFF
TRBJ2-5,TRBV7-2,-,-,TGTGCCAGCAGCCCAAGGAGGGGGGAGTTCCAAGAGACCCAGTACTTC,CASSPRRGEFQETQYF
TRBJ2-3,TRBV11-2,-,-,TGTGCCAGCAGCTTAGGAGGTGGAGGGGGGCAGGATACGCAGTATTTT,CASSLGGGGGQDTQYF
TRBJ1-2,TRBV5-1,-,-,TGCGCCAGCAGCTTTGGGGAGGTCGAAGGCTACACCTTC,CASSFGEVEGYTF